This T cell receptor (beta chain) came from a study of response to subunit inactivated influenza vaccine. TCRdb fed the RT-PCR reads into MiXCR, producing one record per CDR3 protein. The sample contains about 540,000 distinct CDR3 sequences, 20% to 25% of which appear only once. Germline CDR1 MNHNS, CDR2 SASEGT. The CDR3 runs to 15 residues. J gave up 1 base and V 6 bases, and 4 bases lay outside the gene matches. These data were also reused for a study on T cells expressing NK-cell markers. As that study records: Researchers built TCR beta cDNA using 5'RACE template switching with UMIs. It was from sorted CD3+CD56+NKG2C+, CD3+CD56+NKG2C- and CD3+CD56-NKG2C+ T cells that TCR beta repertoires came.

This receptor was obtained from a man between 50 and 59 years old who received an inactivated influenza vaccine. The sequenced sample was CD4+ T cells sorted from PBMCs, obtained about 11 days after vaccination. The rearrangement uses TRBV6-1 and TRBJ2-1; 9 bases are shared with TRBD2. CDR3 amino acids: CASRSSGVSYNEQFF. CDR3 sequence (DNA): TGTGCCAGCAGGTCTAGCGGGGTGTCCTACAATGAGCAGTTCTTC.